One and the same sample provided the 10 T cell receptor beta chains below, sequenced in a study of T cells in localized non-small cell lung cancer. Libraries were prepared by immunoSEQ multiplex PCR; TCRdb keeps only in-frame clonotypes and omits some of them. The sample holds about 15,000 clones; approximately 85% are singletons and the top ten take 20% to 25%. The input for sequencing was peripheral blood, taken before any cancer treatment. The receptors here all came from a female donor over 55 with stage I squamous cell lung carcinoma.

The chain uses TRBV18 and TRBJ1-4; 7 bases align to TRBD1. V lost 2 bases, J lost 8 bases, and 5 bases stayed unmatched. Germline V gene sequence: CDR1 KGHSH, CDR2 LQKENI. The length of the CDR3 is 14 residues. This CDR3 is CASSPTGAGEKLFF. The CDR3 DNA is TGTGCCAGCTCACCAACAGGGGCCGGCGAAAAACTGTTTTTT.

This chain uses TRBV11-1 with TRBJ2-1; 10 positions agree with TRBD1. Trimming cost V 1 base and J 0 bases; bases outside gene matches: 0. Germline CDR1 is SGHAT and CDR2 is FQDESV (reference sequence). The CDR3 extends over 16 amino acids. This chain's CDR3 is CASSLGTGGSYNEQFF. CDR3 DNA: TGTGCCAGCAGCTTAGGGACAGGGGGCTCCTACAATGAGCAGTTCTTC.

This clone was found once. This chain links TRBV6-6 with TRBJ2-1; D is perhaps TRBD1 (6 bases). V was cut by 5 bases and J by 4 bases, with 18 bases left in between. Germline lookup yields CDR1 MNHNY and CDR2 SVGAGI (reference sequence). The CDR3 consists of 16 residues. This chain's CDR3 is CASSPPRGADYNEQFF. The CDR3 DNA reads TGTGCCAGCAGTCCCCCCAGGGGAGCGGATTACAATGAGCAGTTCTTC.

The J gene is TRBJ2-5, the V gene TRBV7-9, with D hard to call. V lost 3 bases and J lost 3, with 14 bases in between. Per the germline V gene, CDR1 is SEHNR and CDR2 is FQNEAQ (reference sequence). The length of the CDR3 is 15 residues. This CDR3 reads CASSFYVRLEETQYF. The CDR3 DNA follows: TGTGCCAGCAGCTTTTACGTGAGACTGGAAGAGACCCAGTACTTC.

The rearrangement uses TRBV19 and TRBJ2-7; D is perhaps TRBD2 (6 bases). Looked up from germline, CDR1 is LNHDA and CDR2 is SQIVND (reference sequence). Trimming took 3 bases from V and 7 from J, leaving 7 bases between them. This CDR3 spans 11 amino acids. The CDR3 sequence is CASSIGSEQYF. For the CDR3, the DNA is TGTGCCAGTAGTATCGGGAGTGAGCAGTACTTC.

This chain connects TRBV9 to TRBJ2-3, with 8 bases matching TRBD1. This CDR3 is built from 16 residues. V lost 3 bases and J lost 2; bases outside the gene matches: 8. CDR1 is SGDLS, CDR2 YYNGEE, per germline. The CDR3 protein is CASSATGTGSTDTQYF. As DNA, the CDR3 is TGTGCCAGCAGCGCTACCGGGACAGGCTCCACAGATACGCAGTATTTT.

The chain joins TRBV5-1 to TRBJ1-1, with 7 bases aligning to TRBD1. V shed 1 base, J shed 2 bases, and the junction held 5 bases outside the gene matches. CDR3 length: 15 residues. Germline loops: CDR1 SGHRS, CDR2 YFSETQ. CDR3 amino acids: CASSLIAGGNTEAFF. CDR3 bases: TGCGCCAGCAGCTTGATCGCAGGGGGAAACACTGAAGCTTTCTTT. The complete variable domain, with remaining parts taken from reference TRBV5-1 and TRBJ1-1, reads KAGVTQTPRYLIKTRGQQVTLSCSPISGHRSVSWYQQTPGQGLQFLFEYFSETQRNKGNFPGRFSGRQFSNSRSEMNVSTLELGDSALYLCASSLIAGGNTEAFFGQGTRLTVV.

V gene TRBV9 combines with J gene TRBJ2-7; D is uncertain. The CDR3 is 14 residues long. CDR1 and CDR2 from the germline V gene are SGDLS and YYNGEE. V lost 2 bases to trimming and J lost 1 base, with 10 bases between them. The CDR3 nucleotides read TGTGCCAGCAGCGTGAATGCAGGATCCTACGAGCAGTACTTC. This translates into CASSVNAGSYEQYF.

A note on this clone: A read error may be the cause here, since a much bigger clone is one base away. The chain couples TRBV30 to TRBJ2-1; 9 bases line up with TRBD2. The CDR3 is made up of 18 amino acids. The V gene's germline CDR1 is GTSNPN and CDR2 SVGIG (reference sequence). For the CDR3, the DNA is TGTGTCTGGAGTGTTCGTTCGGCTGGACTAGCGTCCTACAATGAGCAGTTCTTC. Protein: CVWSVRSAGLASYNEQFF.

This chain uses TRBV10-1 with TRBJ2-5; unclear D gene. V lost 4 bases, J lost 4 bases, and 13 bases lay in between. CDR3 length equals 14 residues. The germline CDR1 and CDR2 sequences are WNHNN and SYGVQD (reference sequence). CDR3 sequence: CASSGGIGGETQYF. As DNA, the CDR3 is TGCGCCAGCAGTGGAGGAATCGGTGGAGAGACCCAGTACTTC.